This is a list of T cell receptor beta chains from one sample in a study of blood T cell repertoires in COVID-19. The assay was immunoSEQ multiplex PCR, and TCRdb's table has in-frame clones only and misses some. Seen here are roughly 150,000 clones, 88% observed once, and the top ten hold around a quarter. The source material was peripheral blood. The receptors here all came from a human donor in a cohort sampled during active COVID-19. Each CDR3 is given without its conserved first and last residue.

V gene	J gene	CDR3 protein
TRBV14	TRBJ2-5	ASSQSRAGGFQETQY
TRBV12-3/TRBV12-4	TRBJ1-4	ASRPRTNEKLF
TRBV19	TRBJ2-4	ASKQGADKNIQY
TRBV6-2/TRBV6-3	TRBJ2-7	ASSLGGFSYEQY
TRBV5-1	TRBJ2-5	ASSPGLAGGPYQETQY
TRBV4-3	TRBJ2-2	ASSQDPGGGLSGELF
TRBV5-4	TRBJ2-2	ASSAGRVNTGELF
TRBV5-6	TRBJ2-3	ASSSLPGGGATDTQY
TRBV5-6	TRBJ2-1	ASSPRTSGLMVGDNEQF
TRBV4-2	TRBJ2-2	ASSLRGDTNTGELF
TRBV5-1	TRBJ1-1	ASSLWVGEGRSTEAF
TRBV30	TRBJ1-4	AWSIGTGYEKLF
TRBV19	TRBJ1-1	ASLTGQGRTEAF
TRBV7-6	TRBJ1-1	ASSAAEHTEAF
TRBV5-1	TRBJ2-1	ASSLAGELVLYEQF
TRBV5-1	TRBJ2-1	ASSLAGTGSYNEQF
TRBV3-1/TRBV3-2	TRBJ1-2	ASSQRQGDYGYT
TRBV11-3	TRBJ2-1	ASSPRQSSYNEQF